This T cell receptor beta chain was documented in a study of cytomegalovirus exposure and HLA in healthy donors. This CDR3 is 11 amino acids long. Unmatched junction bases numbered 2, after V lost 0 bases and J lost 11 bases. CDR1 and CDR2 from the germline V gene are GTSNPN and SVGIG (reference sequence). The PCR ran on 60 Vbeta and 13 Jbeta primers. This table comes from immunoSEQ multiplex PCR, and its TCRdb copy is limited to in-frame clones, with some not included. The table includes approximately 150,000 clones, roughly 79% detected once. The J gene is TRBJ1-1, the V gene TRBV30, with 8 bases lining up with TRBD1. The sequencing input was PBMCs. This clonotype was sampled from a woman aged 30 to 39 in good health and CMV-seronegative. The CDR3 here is CAWSVRDRAFF. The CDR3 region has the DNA TGTGCCTGGAGTGTACGGGACAGGGCTTTCTTT.